This T cell receptor (beta chain) was profiled in a study of blood T cell repertoires in COVID-19. Study at large: Italy, Spain and the United States were the sources of the convalescent and acute COVID-19 samples. The cDNA or gDNA used as material had been derived from T cells, B-cell-depleted T cells, or PBMCs.

As originally analysed: Nucleated cell number was recorded as an estimate derived from reference gene primer amplification. Some clones are missing from TCRdb's copy, which holds only in-frame ones; the method was immunoSEQ multiplex PCR. V, J and clone size reflect that table, while D and trimming were determined from the DNA. The sample carries fewer than 55,000 clones, around 92% recorded once. The length of the CDR3 is 15 residues. Germline assignment: CDR1 SGHTA and CDR2 FQGNSA. Trimming removed 0 bases from V and 3 bases from J, with 11 bases in between. Sequences were obtained from peripheral blood. The sequence came from a man at least 80 years old with active or convalescent COVID-19. The V and J genes are TRBV7-2 and TRBJ1-2; no clear D. CDR3 sequence reads: CASSLALGSHYGYTF. CDR3 in DNA: TGTGCCAGCAGCTTAGCGCTCGGGAGCCACTATGGCTACACCTTC.